Following are 8 T cell receptor beta chains from one sample sequenced in a study of cytomegalovirus exposure and HLA in healthy donors. The PCR ran on 60 Vbeta and 13 Jbeta primers. Data came from immunoSEQ multiplex PCR; TCRdb stores just in-frame clones and leaves some out. This table has under 150,000 clones, approximately 80% appearing once. The specimen was PBMCs. All receptors derive from a woman in her forties in good health and CMV-seropositive.

The chain links TRBV7-9 to TRBJ2-1; TRBD1 agrees at 9 bases. CDR1 is SEHNR, CDR2 FQNEAQ, per germline (reference sequence). Trimming removed 5 bases from V and 6 bases from J; junction bases left unmatched: 11. CDR3 length: 16 residues. This chain's CDR3 is CASSEYGTGIINEQFF. In DNA form, the CDR3 reads TGTGCCAGCAGCGAATACGGGACAGGGATTATCAATGAGCAGTTCTTC.

The CDR3 coding sequence is TGTGCCAGCGGGCGGACTAGCGGCCGACCTACGGAGCAGTACTTC. It is translated as CASGRTSGRPTEQYF. The chain combines TRBV27 with TRBJ2-7; TRBD2 matches at 10 bases. Germline assignment: CDR1 MNHEY and CDR2 SMNVEV (reference sequence). V trimming: 8 bases; J trimming: 7 bases; junction bases outside the gene matches: 14. The CDR3 is 15 amino acids.

The chain carries TRBV19 and TRBJ2-7; D is uncertain. The V and J ends lost 7 bases and 5 bases respectively, with 21 bases between them. CDR1 LNHDA and CDR2 SQIVND come from the germline V gene (reference sequence). CDR3 length equals 15 residues. CDR3 sequence: CASKAAGLDFNEQYF. In DNA form, the CDR3 reads TGTGCCAGTAAGGCTGCTGGGCTGGATTTTAACGAGCAGTACTTC.

This clone occurred a few times. The chain has TRBV5-1 and TRBJ2-5; the D is unclear. Trimming took off 4 bases at V and 5 bases at J, with 18 bases between the two ends. In germline, CDR1 is SGHRS, CDR2 YFSETQ. This CDR3 contains 15 residues. The CDR3 DNA sequence: TGCGCCAGCAGCGTGGGTGTGCAGGAACTGGAGACCCAGTACTTC. Translation gives CASSVGVQELETQYF.

This clone showed up just a few times. This chain joins TRBV7-9 and TRBJ1-5; D not certain. This CDR3 is built from 14 residues. V lost 3 bases and J 3 bases, leaving 9 bases between the germline ends. The germline gives CDR1 SEHNR, CDR2 FQNEAQ (reference sequence). CDR3: CASSFGQVNQPQHF. In nucleotides, the CDR3 is TGTGCCAGCAGCTTTGGCCAGGTCAATCAGCCCCAGCATTTT.

This clone was seen just once. This chain links TRBV5-1 with TRBJ1-1; 7 bases match TRBD1. The V gene end was trimmed by 2 bases and the J gene end by 5 bases; junction bases not matched to a gene: 6. The CDR3 runs 14 residues. Germline CDR1 reads SGHRS; CDR2 reads YFSETQ. The CDR3 loop reads CASSLTGVRTEAFF. The CDR3 coding sequence is TGCGCCAGCAGCTTAACAGGGGTTAGAACTGAAGCTTTCTTT.

In regard to this clone: At one end the junction does not follow the germline gene, possibly because of a read error. The chain combines TRBV7-2 with TRBJ1-5; D is unclear. The CDR3 spans 14 residues. Germline V gives CDR1 SGHTA, CDR2 FQGNSA. The CDR3 nucleotides are TGTGCCAGCAACTTAGATAGGTCGGGGCAGCCCCAGCATTTT. This gives the protein CASNLDRSGQPQHF.

The chain uses TRBV7-3 and TRBJ2-2, with 7 positions matching TRBD1. The trim removed 5 bases at V and 2 bases at J, leaving 5 bases unmatched. CDR1 and CDR2 from the germline V gene are SGHTA and FQGTGA. This CDR3 is 15 amino acids long. The CDR3 sequence: CASSRQGVNTGELFF. The CDR3 DNA follows: TGTGCCAGCAGCCGACAGGGTGTAAACACCGGGGAGCTGTTTTTT.